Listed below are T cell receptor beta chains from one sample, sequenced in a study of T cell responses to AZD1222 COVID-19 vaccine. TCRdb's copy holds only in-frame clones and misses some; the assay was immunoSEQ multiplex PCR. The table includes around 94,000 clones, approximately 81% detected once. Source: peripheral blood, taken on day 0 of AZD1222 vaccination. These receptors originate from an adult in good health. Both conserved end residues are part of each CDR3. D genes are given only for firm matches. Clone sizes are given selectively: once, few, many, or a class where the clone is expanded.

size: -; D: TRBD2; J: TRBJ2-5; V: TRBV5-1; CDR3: CASSLGPSGGEETQYF; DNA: TGCGCCAGCAGCTTGGGGCCTAGCGGGGGGGAAGAGACCCAGTACTTC
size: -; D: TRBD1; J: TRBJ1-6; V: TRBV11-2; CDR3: CASSLRQGVNSPLHF; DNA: TGTGCCAGCAGCTTAAGACAGGGGGTAAATTCACCCCTCCACTTT
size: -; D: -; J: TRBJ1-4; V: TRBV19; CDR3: CASKGGLGEKLFF; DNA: TGTGCCTCCAAGGGGGGCCTTGGTGAAAAACTGTTTTTT
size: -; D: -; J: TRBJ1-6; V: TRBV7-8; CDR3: CASSWDTNSPLHF; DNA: TGTGCCAGCAGCTGGGACACCAATTCACCCCTCCACTTT
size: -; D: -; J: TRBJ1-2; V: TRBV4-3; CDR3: CASSQAGRGGARGYTF; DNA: TGCGCCAGCAGCCAAGCCGGGCGCGGGGGGGCTCGTGGCTACACCTTC
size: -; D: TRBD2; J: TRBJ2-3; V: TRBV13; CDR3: CASSSGTYPGLAGADTQYF; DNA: TGTGCCAGCAGCTCAGGGACCTACCCGGGACTAGCGGGAGCCGATACGCAGTATTTT
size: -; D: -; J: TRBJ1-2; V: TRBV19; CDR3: CASSIMRGSDYGYTF; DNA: TGTGCCAGTAGTATCATGCGGGGTTCGGACTATGGCTACACCTTC
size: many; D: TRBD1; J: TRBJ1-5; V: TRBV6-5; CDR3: CASSPRQGRMPQHF; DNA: TGTGCCAGCAGCCCAAGACAGGGGAGGATGCCCCAGCATTTT
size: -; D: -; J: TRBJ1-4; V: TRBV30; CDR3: CAWSGLGHLNEKLFF; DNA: TGTGCCTGGAGTGGTTTGGGACACCTTAATGAAAAACTGTTTTTT
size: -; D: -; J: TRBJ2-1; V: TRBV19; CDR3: CASSIKGVGQYSYNEQFF; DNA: TGTGCCAGTAGTATTAAAGGTGTGGGCCAATACTCCTACAATGAGCAGTTCTTC
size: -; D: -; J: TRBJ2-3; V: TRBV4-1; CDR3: CASSQPIHPDTQYF; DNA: TGCGCCAGCAGCCAACCTATACATCCAGATACGCAGTATTTT
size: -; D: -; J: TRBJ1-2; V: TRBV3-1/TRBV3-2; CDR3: CASSQASSNYGYTF; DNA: TGTGCCAGCAGCCAAGCTAGTTCAAACTATGGCTACACCTTC
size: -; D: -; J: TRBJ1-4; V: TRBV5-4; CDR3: CASSLGETEKLFF; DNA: TGTGCCAGCAGCTTAGGAGAGACTGAAAAACTGTTTTTT
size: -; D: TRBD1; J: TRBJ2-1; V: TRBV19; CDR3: CASSKPRDSQVNNEQFF; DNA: TGTGCCAGTAGTAAGCCCCGGGACAGCCAAGTAAACAATGAGCAGTTCTTC
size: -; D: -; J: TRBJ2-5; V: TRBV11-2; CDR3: CASSRVGRGMETQYF; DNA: TGTGCCAGCAGCCGTGTCGGGCGCGGGATGGAGACCCAGTACTTC
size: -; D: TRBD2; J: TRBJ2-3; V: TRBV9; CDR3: CASSAGGGTDTQYF; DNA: TGTGCCAGCAGCGCGGGGGGGGGCACAGATACGCAGTATTTT
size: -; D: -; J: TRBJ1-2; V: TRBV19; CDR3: CATVLNYGYTF; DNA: TGTGCCACCGTTTTAAACTATGGCTACACCTTC
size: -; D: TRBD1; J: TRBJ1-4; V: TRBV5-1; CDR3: CASSPGQAVTNEKLFF; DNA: TGCGCCAGCAGCCCGGGACAGGCCGTAACTAATGAAAAACTGTTTTTT
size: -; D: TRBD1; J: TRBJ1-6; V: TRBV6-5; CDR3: CASIAGGGYNSPLHF; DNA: TGTGCCAGCATCGCAGGGGGTGGCTATAATTCACCCCTCCACTTT
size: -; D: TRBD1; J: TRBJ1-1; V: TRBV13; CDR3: CASSRTGSKGKAFF; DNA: TGTGCCAGCAGTCGGACAGGTTCCAAAGGTAAAGCTTTCTTT
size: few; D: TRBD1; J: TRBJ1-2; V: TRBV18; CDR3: CASSSIRSRDRDAYGYTF; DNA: TGTGCCAGCTCATCCATCCGTTCTCGGGACAGGGATGCCTATGGCTACACCTTC
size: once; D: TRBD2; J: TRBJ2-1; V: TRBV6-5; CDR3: CASSYTGTSFFEQFF; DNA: TGTGCCAGCAGTTACACCGGGACTAGCTTTTTTGAGCAGTTCTTC
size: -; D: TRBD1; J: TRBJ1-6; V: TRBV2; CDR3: CASWVGQAYNSPLHF; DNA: TGTGCCAGCTGGGTTGGACAGGCTTATAATTCACCCCTCCACTTT
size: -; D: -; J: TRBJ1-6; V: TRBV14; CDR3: CASSQGNGINSPLHF; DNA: TGTGCCAGCAGCCAGGGGAATGGGATAAATTCACCCCTCCACTTT
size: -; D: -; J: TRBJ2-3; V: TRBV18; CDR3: CASSQRSDTQYF; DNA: TGTGCCAGCTCCCAACGCTCAGATACGCAGTATTTT
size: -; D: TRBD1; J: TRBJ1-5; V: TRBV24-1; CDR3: CATSDGQGQPQHF; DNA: TGTGCCACCAGTGATGGACAGGGGCAGCCCCAGCATTTT
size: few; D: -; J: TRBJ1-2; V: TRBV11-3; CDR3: CASSPTVDNYGYTF; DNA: TGTGCCAGCAGCCCCACGGTCGATAACTATGGCTACACCTTC
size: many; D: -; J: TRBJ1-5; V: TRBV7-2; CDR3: CASSLESGVLHQPQHF; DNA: TGTGCCAGCAGCTTAGAATCCGGGGTCCTCCATCAGCCCCAGCATTTT
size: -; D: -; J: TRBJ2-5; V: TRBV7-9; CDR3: CASSPVGTPQETQYF; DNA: TGTGCCAGCAGCCCAGTTGGGACACCCCAAGAGACCCAGTACTTC
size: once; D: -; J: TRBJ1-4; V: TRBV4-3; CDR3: CASSQEEGQFNEKLFF; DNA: TGCGCCAGCAGCCAAGAGGAGGGGCAGTTTAATGAAAAACTGTTTTTT
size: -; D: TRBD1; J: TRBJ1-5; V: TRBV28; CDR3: CASSHYDRDQPQHF; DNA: TGTGCCAGCAGTCACTACGACAGGGATCAGCCCCAGCATTTT
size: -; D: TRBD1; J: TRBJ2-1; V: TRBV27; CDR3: CASSYSGTGAYNEQFF; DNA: TGTGCCAGCAGTTACAGCGGGACAGGGGCTTACAATGAGCAGTTCTTC
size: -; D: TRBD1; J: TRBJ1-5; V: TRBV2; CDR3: CASSRDRGYRQPQHF; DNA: TGTGCCAGCTCCCGGGACAGGGGTTATCGTCAGCCCCAGCATTTT
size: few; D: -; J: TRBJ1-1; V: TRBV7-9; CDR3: CASSSPSTENTEAFF; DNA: TGTGCCAGCAGCTCACCCTCAACCGAGAACACTGAAGCTTTCTTT
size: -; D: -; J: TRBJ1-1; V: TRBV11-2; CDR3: CASSLGQGSTEAFF; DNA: TGTGCCAGCAGCTTAGGTCAGGGGAGCACTGAAGCTTTCTTT
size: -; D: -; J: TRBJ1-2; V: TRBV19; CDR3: CASSISGSVRDYGYTF; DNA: TGTGCCAGTAGTATTTCGGGATCAGTACGAGACTATGGCTACACCTTC